The 13 T cell receptor beta chains listed next were all sequenced from one sample in a study of blood T cell repertoires in COVID-19. Profiled with immunoSEQ multiplex PCR; TCRdb holds only in-frame clones, not every one. The table shows approximately 74,000 clones, with roughly 84% occurring only once. Sequenced input: peripheral blood. The receptors shown here come from a man older than 75 with active or convalescent COVID-19.

This chain uses TRBV11-2 with TRBJ1-3; D may be TRBD1 (5 bases). V was shortened by 4 bases and J by 9 bases, with 13 bases between the two germline ends. Germline lookup yields CDR1 SGHAT and CDR2 FQNNGV. There are 13 residues in the CDR3. The CDR3 bases are TGTGCCAGCAGCTCTAGAGCGGGGACCACCATATATTTT. It yields the protein CASSSRAGTTIYF.

V is TRBV28 and J is TRBJ1-1, with 7 bases that match TRBD1. The ends lost 3 bases at V and 4 bases at J; junction bases unmatched: 8. From germline, CDR1 is MDHEN and CDR2 SYDVKM. CDR3 size: 15 residues. For the CDR3, the DNA is TGTGCCAGCAGTTTGCCTGAGGGGGCGGGCACTGAAGCTTTCTTT. It specifies CASSLPEGAGTEAFF.

The gene calls are TRBV5-5 and TRBJ1-2; D call uncertain. The CDR3 covers 14 residues. V was cut by 0 bases and J by 6 bases, with 12 bases left in between. Germline CDR1 SGHKS, CDR2 YYEKEE (reference sequence). In DNA form, the CDR3 reads TGTGCCAGCAGCTTGGTTCTACAGAGGGATGGCTACACCTTC. Translated: CASSLVLQRDGYTF.

This clone has just one count. The rearrangement links TRBV11-2 to TRBJ1-6, with 7 nucleotides matching TRBD1. The V and J ends lost 4 bases and 6 bases, in that order; junction bases with no gene match: 3. Per the germline V gene, CDR1 is SGHAT and CDR2 is FQNNGV. This CDR3 is built from 14 residues. CDR3 amino acids: CASSSRDSNSPLHF. CDR3 bases: TGTGCCAGCAGCTCTCGGGACAGTAATTCACCCCTCCACTTT.

This sequence joins TRBV6-1 and TRBJ2-7, with TRBD2 matching over 9 bases. CDR3 length: 16 residues. The germline V gene encodes CDR1 MNHNS and CDR2 SASEGT. With V trimmed by 0 bases and J by 1 base, 4 bases remained unmatched. CDR3 sequence: CASSEATSGRSYEQYF. The CDR3 nucleotides read TGTGCCAGCAGTGAAGCGACTAGCGGCAGATCCTACGAGCAGTACTTC.

This chain links TRBV29-1 with TRBJ1-1, with D perhaps matching TRBD1 (6 bases). The CDR3 sequence is 12 residues long. CDR1 and CDR2 (germline): SQVTM, ANQGSEA. Deletions cut 6 bases from V and 6 bases from J, with 14 bases between. The CDR3, as DNA: TGCAGCGTGGGACAAGCCAGCCCTGAAGCTTTCTTT. As protein: CSVGQASPEAFF. The full variable domain, completed using reference TRBV29-1 and TRBJ1-1, is SAVISQKPSRDICQRGTSLTIQCQVDSQVTMMFWYRQQPGQSLTLIATANQGSEATYESGFVIDKFPISRPNLTFSTLTVSNMSPEDSSIYLCSVGQASPEAFFGQGTRLTVV.

The chain uses TRBV3-1 (or the pseudogene TRBV3-2) and TRBJ2-5, with 10 bases aligning to TRBD2. Germline CDR1 is LGHDT and CDR2 is YNNKEL (reference sequence). V dropped 4 bases and J dropped 2; count of bases not matched to a gene: 4. This CDR3 comprises 15 residues. CDR3 coding DNA: TGTGCCAGCAGCCTAGCGGGGGGTTGGCAAGAGACCCAGTACTTC. It translates to CASSLAGGWQETQYF.

V gene TRBV7-2 combines with J gene TRBJ1-6; perhaps TRBD1 as D (6 bases). The germline gives CDR1 SGHTA, CDR2 FQGNSA. CDR3 length: 14 amino acids. Trimming cost V 4 bases and J 9 bases, with 13 bases left between them. The CDR3 is CASSSRQVGSPLHF. As DNA, the CDR3 is TGTGCCAGCAGCTCCAGACAGGTCGGTTCACCCCTCCACTTT.

The J gene is TRBJ1-5, the V gene TRBV20-1, with a weak D call TRBD1 (6 bases). The CDR3 sequence is 13 residues long. CDR1 and CDR2 (germline): DFQATT, SNEGSKA (reference sequence). V was cut by 3 bases and J by 2 bases, with 8 bases left in between. CDR3 amino acids: CSASWGRNQPQHF. The DNA for the CDR3 is TGCAGTGCTAGTTGGGGGCGCAATCAGCCCCAGCATTTT.

The chain joins TRBV5-1 to TRBJ2-1; weak D call: TRBD2 (7 bases). CDR3 length: 17 residues. Germline loops: CDR1 SGHRS, CDR2 YFSETQ. Deletions cut 1 base from V and 0 bases from J, with 14 bases between. CDR3 bases: TGCGCCAGCAGCTTGATGGGGGGGGCAAGCTCCTACAATGAGCAGTTCTTC. Its protein product is CASSLMGGASSYNEQFF.

The V and J genes are TRBV10-3 and TRBJ2-2, with 13 bases that match TRBD2. Germline CDR1 and CDR2: ENHRY and SYGVKD. The CDR3 loop spans 16 amino acids. Losses at the gene ends were 5 bases for V and 5 bases for J; bases not matched to a gene: 5. CDR3 loop: CAISTSGGAQTGELFF. The CDR3 DNA reads TGTGCCATCAGTACTAGCGGGGGGGCCCAAACCGGGGAGCTGTTTTTT.

The chain uses TRBV6-5 and TRBJ1-5, with D unresolved. The CDR3 has 14 residues. Deletions cut 4 bases from V and 7 bases from J, with 14 bases between. Germline loops: CDR1 MNHEY, CDR2 SVGAGI. CDR3 sequence reads: CASSFRVSNQPQHF. CDR3 nucleotides: TGTGCCAGCAGTTTCCGGGTCTCGAACCAGCCCCAGCATTTT.

The chain recombines TRBV11-2 with TRBJ2-7; D is perhaps TRBD2 (6 bases). From germline, CDR1 is SGHAT and CDR2 FQNNGV. There are 16 residues in the CDR3. V lost 5 bases, J lost 6 bases, and 23 bases lay in between. The CDR3 DNA reads TGTGCCAGCAGCGCAAGAATCATGGTCCGGGGAGGCGAGCAGTACTTC. It encodes CASSARIMVRGGEQYF. The whole variable domain, remainder taken from reference TRBV11-2 and TRBJ2-7, is EAGVAQSPRYKIIEKRQSVAFWCNPISGHATLYWYQQILGQGPKLLIQFQNNGVVDDSQLPKDRFSAERLKGVDSTLKIQPAKLEDSAVYLCASSARIMVRGGEQYFGPGTRLTVT.